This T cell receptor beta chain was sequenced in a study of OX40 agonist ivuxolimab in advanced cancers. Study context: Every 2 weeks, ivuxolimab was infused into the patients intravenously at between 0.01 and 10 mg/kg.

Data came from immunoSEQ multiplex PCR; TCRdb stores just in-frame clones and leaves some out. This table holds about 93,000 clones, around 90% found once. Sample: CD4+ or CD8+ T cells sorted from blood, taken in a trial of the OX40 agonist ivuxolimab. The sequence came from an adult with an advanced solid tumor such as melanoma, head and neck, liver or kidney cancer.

In DNA form, the CDR3 reads TGTGCCAGCAGCTTAGCTGCTAGCGGGAGGGCCTTTCACTACGAGCAGTACTTC. This encodes CASSLAASGRAFHYEQYF. The genes are TRBV11-3 and TRBJ2-7; 12 bases fit TRBD2. The germline gives CDR1 SGHNT, CDR2 YENEEA. Trimming cost V 1 base and J 3 bases; bases outside gene matches: 10. This CDR3 comprises 18 residues.